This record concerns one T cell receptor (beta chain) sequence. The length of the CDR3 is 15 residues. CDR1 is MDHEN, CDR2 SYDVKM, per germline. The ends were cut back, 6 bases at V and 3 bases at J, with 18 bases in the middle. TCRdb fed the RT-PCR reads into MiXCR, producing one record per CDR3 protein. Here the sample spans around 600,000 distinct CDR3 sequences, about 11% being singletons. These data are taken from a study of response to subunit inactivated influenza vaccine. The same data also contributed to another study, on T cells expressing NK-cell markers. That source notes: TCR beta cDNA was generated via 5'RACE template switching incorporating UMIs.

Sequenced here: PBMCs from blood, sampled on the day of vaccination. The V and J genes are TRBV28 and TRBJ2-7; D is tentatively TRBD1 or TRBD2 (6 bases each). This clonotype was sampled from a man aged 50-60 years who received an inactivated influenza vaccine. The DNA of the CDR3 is TGTGCCAGCAGCCCCCGTGGGGGGCAGAGCTACGAGCAGTACTTC. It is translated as CASSPRGGQSYEQYF.